What follows describes a single T cell receptor beta chain. Its antigen is not known. The sample is drawn from a study of PD-1 blockade in classical Hodgkin lymphoma. Study results and limitations: The baseline diversity of complete responders showed similarity to that of newly diagnosed patients. In newly diagnosed patients, baseline TCR diversity was reportedly below that of healthy donors. CD4+ but not CD8+ TCR diversity rose significantly by C4D1.

This table comes from immunoSEQ multiplex PCR, and its TCRdb copy is limited to in-frame clones, with some not included. Found here are roughly 52,000 clones, about 89% of them singletons; the top ten hold 6% to 7.5%. Regarding time point: cycle 4 day 1 (C4D1), after five to seven weeks of nivolumab. Every one of the patients relapsed after autologous stem cell transplantation (brentuximab vedotin exposure was variable). Patients reached a best response of complete response, partial response or progressive disease. Per germline, CDR1 SNHLY and CDR2 FYNNEI. CDR3 size: 16 residues. V shed 2 bases, J shed 4 bases, and the junction held 9 bases outside the gene matches.

The clonotype was recovered from a human donor with classical Hodgkin lymphoma. The chain carries TRBV2 and TRBJ2-5; 8 bases align to TRBD2. The specimen comprised peripheral blood mononuclear cells (PBMCs), sampled before the fourth cycle of nivolumab. The CDR3 loop reads CASSEPGGPLSETQYF. The DNA for the CDR3 is TGTGCCAGCAGTGAACCGGGAGGGCCTCTATCAGAGACCCAGTACTTC.